This T cell receptor beta chain emerged from a study of shared clonotypes between healthy human individuals. Study conclusions and caveats: A limitation of the genetic and exposure-history diversity represented arose from few donors. A reduction in generation probabilities was seen for non-shared clonotypes relative to those shared by all four donors. Generally, estimated richness proved larger in naive subsets than it did in memory subsets.

Profiled with immunoSEQ multiplex PCR; TCRdb holds only in-frame clones, not every one. Of around 700,000 clones in the sample, about two thirds were seen once. Germline loops: CDR1 SGHTA, CDR2 FQGNSA. The CDR3 sequence is 16 residues long. J lost 3 bases, V lost 5 bases, and 10 bases had no gene match. This clone appeared once. Antigen unknown. This chain uses TRBV7-2 with TRBJ2-1, with TRBD2 matching 7 bases. The TCR was taken from a woman aged 25-40 years in good health. Sequencing used memory CD4+ T cells sorted from blood. Subset reported: CD45RA-negative fraction. CDR3 amino acids: CASSIEGSSGYNEQFF. Written as DNA, the CDR3 is TGTGCCAGCAGCATCGAGGGGTCTAGCGGCTACAATGAGCAGTTCTTC.